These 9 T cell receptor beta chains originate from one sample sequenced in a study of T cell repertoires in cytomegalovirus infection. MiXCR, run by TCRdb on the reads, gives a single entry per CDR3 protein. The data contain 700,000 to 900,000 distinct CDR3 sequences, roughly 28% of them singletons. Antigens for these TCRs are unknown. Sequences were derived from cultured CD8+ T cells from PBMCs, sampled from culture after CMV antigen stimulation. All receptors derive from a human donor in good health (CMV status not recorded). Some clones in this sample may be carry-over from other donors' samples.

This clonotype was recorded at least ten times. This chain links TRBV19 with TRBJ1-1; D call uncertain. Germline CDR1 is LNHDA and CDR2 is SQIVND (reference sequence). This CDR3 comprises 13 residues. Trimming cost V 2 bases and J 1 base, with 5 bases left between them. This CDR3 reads CASSISGNTEAFF. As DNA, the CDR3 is TGTGCCAGTAGTATATCAGGGAACACTGAAGCTTTCTTT.

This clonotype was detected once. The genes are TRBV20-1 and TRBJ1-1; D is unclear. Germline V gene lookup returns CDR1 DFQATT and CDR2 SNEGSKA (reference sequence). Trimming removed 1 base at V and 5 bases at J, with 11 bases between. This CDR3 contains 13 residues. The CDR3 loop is CSARGLGGTEAFF. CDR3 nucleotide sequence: TGCAGTGCTAGAGGGCTGGGAGGAACTGAAGCTTTCTTT.

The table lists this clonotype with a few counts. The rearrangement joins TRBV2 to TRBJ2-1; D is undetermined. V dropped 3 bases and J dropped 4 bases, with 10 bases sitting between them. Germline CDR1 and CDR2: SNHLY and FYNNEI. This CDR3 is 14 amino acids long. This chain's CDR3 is CASSEGRHYNEQFF. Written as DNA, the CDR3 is TGTGCCAGCAGTGAGGGTCGACATTACAATGAGCAGTTCTTC.

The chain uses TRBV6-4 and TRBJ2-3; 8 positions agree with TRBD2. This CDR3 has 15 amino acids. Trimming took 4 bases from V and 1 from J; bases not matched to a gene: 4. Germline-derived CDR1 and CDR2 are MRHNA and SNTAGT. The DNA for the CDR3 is TGTGCCAGCAGTGGCGAAGCGGGGGGCACAGATACGCAGTATTTT. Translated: CASSGEAGGTDTQYF.

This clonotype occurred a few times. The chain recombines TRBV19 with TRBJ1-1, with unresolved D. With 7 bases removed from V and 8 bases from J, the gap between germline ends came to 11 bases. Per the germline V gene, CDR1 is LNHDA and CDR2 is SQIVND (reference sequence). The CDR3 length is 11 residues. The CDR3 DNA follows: TGTGCCAGTAATAAGAGGGAGGAAGCTTTCTTT. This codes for CASNKREEAFF.

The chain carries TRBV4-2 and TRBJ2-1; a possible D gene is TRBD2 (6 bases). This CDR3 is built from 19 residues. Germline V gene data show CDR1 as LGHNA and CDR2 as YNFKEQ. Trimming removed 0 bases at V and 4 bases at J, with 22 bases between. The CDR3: CASSQDVSGIPGLYNEQFF. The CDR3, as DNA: TGTGCCAGCAGCCAAGATGTTTCAGGGATCCCGGGACTTTACAATGAGCAGTTCTTC.

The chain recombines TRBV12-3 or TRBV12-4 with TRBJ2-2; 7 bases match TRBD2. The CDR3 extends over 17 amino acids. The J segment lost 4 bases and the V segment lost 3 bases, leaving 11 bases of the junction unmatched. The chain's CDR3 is CASSFLLGGGSTGELFF. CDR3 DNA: TGTGCCAGCAGTTTTTTGTTGGGGGGGGGGAGCACCGGGGAGCTGTTTTTT.

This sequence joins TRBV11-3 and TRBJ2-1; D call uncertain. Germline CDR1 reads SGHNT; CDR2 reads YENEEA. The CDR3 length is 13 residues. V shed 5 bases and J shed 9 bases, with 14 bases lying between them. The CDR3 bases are TGTGCCAGCAGCCCAAGATCGGATAGTGAGCAGTTCTTC. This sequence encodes CASSPRSDSEQFF.

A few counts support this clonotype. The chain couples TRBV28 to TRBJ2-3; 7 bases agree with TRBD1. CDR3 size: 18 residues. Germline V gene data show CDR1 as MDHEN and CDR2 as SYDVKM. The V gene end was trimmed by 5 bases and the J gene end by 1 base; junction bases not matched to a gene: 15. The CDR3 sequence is CASSPNHRQGGGTDTQYF. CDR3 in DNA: TGTGCCAGCAGTCCCAACCACCGACAGGGTGGGGGCACAGATACGCAGTATTTT.